In this sample, the clone carrying this T cell receptor beta chain turned up many times. The target antigen is unknown. Other nucleotide sequences in the sample specify the same CDR3. The data were obtained in a study of metastatic and nonmetastatic thyroid tumors. Study background: Samples came from malignant and benign thyroid patients, and repertoires were compared across blood and tumor or nodule tissue. Findings and limits, study-wide: Malignant thyroid tumors reportedly had TCR beta diversity that was significantly higher than in benign nodules, in blood and tumor.

Each patient came to thyroid surgery without any prior treatment (of any kind). TCRdb reprocessed the PCR reads using MiXCR. The data show under 25,000 clones, 10% to 15% seen once. The CDR3 extends over 14 amino acids. Germline values: CDR1 MDHEN, CDR2 SYDVKM. V was clipped by 5 bases and J by 4 bases; unmatched bases: 8. This sequence joins TRBV28 and TRBJ2-7; 7 bases match TRBD1. Sequencing was done on a sample of blood. This receptor was identified in a female donor with papillary thyroid cancer or a benign thyroid nodule (not recorded which). Some clones in this sample may be carry-over from other donors' samples. The chain's CDR3 is CASSPGTVGYEQYF. CDR3 DNA: TGTGCCAGCAGTCCGGGGACAGTGGGGTACGAGCAGTACTTC.